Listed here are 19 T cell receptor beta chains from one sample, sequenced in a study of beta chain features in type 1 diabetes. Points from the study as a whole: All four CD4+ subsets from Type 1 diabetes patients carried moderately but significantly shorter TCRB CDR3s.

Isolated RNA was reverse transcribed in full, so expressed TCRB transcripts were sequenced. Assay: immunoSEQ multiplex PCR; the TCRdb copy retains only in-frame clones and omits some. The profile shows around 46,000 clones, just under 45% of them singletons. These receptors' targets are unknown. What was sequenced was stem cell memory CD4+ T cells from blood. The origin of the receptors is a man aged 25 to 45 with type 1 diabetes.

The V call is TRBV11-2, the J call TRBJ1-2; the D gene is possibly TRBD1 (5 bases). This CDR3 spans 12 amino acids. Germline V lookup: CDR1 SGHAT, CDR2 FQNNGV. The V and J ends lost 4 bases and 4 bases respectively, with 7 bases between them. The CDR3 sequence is CASSSQGYGYTF. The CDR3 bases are TGTGCCAGCAGCTCGCAGGGCTATGGCTACACCTTC.

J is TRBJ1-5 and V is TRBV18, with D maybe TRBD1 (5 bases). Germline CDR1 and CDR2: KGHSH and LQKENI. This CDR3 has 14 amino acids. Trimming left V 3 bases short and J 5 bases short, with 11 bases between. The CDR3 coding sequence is TGTGCCAGCTCACCGAGACAGCGAGATCAGCCCCAGCATTTT. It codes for CASSPRQRDQPQHF.

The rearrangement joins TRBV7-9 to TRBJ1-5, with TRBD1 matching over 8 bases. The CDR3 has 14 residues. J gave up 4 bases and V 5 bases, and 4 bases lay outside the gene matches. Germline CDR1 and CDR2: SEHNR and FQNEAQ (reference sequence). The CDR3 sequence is CASSAQGGNQPQHF. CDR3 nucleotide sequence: TGTGCCAGCAGCGCACAGGGGGGAAATCAGCCCCAGCATTTT.

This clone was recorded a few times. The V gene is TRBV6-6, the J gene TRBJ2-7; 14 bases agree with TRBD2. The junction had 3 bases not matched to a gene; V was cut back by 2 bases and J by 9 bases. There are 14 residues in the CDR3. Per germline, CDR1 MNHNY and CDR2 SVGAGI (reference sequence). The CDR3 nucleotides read TGTGCCAGCAGTTACGCTGGACTAGCGGGAGGGCAGTACTTC. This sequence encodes CASSYAGLAGGQYF.

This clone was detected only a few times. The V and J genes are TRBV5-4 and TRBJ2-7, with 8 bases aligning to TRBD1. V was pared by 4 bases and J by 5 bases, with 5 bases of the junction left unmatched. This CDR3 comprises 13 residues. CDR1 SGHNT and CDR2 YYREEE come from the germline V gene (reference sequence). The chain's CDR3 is CASSLRTGNEQYF. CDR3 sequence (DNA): TGTGCCAGCAGCCTACGGACAGGGAACGAGCAGTACTTC.

DNA for the CDR3: TGTGCCAGCAGTTTGGAGGACAGGGGAGGCGAGCAGTACTTC. It yields the protein CASSLEDRGGEQYF. The chain uses TRBV21-1 and TRBJ2-7; the listed D gene, TRBD1, was not tested against the DNA. TRBV21-1 is recorded as a pseudogene. The CDR3 spans 14 residues.

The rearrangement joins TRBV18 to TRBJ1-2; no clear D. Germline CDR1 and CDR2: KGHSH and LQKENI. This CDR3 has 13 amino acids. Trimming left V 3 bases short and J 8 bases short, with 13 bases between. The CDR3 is CASSPPTQYGYTF. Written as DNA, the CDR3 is TGTGCCAGCTCACCCCCAACACAGTACGGCTACACCTTC.

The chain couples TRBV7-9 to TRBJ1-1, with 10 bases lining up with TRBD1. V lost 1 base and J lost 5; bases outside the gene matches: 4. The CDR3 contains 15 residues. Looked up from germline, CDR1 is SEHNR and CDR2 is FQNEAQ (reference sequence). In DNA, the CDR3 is TGTGCCAGCAGCTTAGGGACAGGGGGAGAGACTGAAGCTTTCTTT. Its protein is CASSLGTGGETEAFF.

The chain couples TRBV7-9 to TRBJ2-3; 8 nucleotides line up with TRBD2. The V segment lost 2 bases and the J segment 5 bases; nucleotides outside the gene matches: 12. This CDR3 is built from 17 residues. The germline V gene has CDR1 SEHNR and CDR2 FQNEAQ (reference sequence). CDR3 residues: CASSLRPREGIQDTQYF. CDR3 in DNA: TGTGCCAGCAGCTTAAGGCCCCGGGAGGGGATCCAAGATACGCAGTATTTT.

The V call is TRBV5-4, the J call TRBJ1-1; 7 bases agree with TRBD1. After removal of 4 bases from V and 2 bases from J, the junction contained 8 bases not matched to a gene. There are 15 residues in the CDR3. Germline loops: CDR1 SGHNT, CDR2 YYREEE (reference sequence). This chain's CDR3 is CASSNPGGSNTEAFF. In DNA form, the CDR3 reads TGTGCCAGCAGCAATCCAGGGGGATCTAACACTGAAGCTTTCTTT.

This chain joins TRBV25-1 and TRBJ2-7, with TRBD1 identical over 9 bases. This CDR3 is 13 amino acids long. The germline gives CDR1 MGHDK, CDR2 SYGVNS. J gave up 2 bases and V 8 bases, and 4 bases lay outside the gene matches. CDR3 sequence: CASSRTGAYEQYF. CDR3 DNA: TGTGCCAGCTCTAGGACAGGGGCCTACGAGCAGTACTTC.

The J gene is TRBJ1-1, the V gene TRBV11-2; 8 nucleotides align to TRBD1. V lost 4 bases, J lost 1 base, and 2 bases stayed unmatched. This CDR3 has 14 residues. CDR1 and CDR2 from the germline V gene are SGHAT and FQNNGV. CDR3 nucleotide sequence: TGTGCCAGCAGCTGGACAGGGCCGAACACTGAAGCTTTCTTT. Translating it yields CASSWTGPNTEAFF.

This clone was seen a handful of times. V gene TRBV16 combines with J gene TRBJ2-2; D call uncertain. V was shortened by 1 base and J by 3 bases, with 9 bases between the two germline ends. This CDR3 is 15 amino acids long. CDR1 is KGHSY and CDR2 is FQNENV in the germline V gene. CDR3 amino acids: CASSQLVTYTGELFF. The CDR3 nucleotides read TGTGCCAGCAGCCAATTAGTCACCTACACCGGGGAGCTGTTTTTT.

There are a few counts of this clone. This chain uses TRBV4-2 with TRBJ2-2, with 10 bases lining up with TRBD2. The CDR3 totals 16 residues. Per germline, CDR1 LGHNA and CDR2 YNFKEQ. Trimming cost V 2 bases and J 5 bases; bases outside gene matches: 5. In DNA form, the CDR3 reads TGTGCCAGCAGCCAACCCCTAGCGGGAGAGACCGGGGAGCTGTTTTTT. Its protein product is CASSQPLAGETGELFF.

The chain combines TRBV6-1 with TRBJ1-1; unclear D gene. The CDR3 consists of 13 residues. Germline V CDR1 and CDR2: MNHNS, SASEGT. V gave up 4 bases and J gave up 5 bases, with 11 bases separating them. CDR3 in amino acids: CASSVDSLTEAFF. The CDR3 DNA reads TGTGCCAGCAGTGTGGACTCGTTGACTGAAGCTTTCTTT.

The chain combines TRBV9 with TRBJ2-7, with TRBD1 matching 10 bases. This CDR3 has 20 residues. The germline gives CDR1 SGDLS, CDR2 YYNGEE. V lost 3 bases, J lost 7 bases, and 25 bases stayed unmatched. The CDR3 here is CASSGESTPPGQGSSGEQYF. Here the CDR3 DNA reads TGTGCCAGCAGCGGGGAGTCCACCCCACCGGGACAGGGGTCCTCGGGGGAGCAGTACTTC.

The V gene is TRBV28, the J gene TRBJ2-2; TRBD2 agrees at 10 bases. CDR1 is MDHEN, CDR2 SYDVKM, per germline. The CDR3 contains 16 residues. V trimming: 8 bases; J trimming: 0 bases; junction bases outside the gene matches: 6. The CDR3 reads CASALAGTANTGELFF. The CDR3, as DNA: TGTGCCAGCGCACTAGCGGGAACCGCGAACACCGGGGAGCTGTTTTTT.

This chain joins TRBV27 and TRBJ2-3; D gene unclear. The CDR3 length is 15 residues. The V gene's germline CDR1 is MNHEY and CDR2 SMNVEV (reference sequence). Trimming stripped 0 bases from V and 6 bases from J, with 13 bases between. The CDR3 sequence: CASSLSMRSRDTQYF. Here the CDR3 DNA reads TGTGCCAGCAGTTTATCGATGAGGTCCCGGGATACGCAGTATTTT.

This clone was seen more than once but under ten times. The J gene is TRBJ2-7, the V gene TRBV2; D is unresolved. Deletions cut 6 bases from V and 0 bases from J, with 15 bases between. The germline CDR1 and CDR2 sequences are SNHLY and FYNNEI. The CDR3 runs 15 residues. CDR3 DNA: TGTGCCAGCAGATTAGAGCACGAAAGCTCCTACGAGCAGTACTTC. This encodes CASRLEHESSYEQYF.